This TCR beta chain was documented in a study of cytomegalovirus exposure and HLA in healthy donors. Primers included in the PCR were 60 Vbeta and 13 Jbeta primers. The table came from immunoSEQ multiplex PCR; TCRdb's copy has only in-frame clones and leaves some out. Here the sample spans about 160,000 clones, 84% being singletons. V trimming: 6 bases; J trimming: 7 bases; junction bases outside the gene matches: 9. This CDR3 comprises 15 residues. CDR1 SEHNR and CDR2 FQNEAQ come from the germline V gene (reference sequence). This chain links TRBV7-9 with TRBJ2-1; 10 positions agree with TRBD1. Sequencing was performed on PBMCs. This clonotype originated in a man aged 45 to 65 in good health and CMV-seropositive. The CDR3 nucleotides are TGTGCCAGCAGTAAGCTGGGGACAGGGGCAAATGAGCAGTTCTTC. This translates into CASSKLGTGANEQFF.